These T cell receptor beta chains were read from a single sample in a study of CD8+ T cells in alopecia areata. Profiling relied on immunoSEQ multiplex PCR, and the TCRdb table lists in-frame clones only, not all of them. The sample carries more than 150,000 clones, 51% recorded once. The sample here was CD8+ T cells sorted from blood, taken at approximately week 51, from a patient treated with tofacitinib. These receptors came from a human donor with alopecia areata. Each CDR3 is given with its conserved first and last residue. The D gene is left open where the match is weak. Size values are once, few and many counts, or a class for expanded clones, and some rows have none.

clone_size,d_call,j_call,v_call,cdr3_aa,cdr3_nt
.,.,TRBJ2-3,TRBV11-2,CASSSSATSTDTQYF,TGTGCCAGCAGCTCTAGCGCCACGAGCACAGATACGCAGTATTTT
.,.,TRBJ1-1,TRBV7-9,CASSIDGPQAFF,TGTGCCAGCAGCATAGACGGGCCTCAAGCTTTCTTT
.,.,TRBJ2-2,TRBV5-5,CASSYKTGSTGELFF,TGTGCCAGCAGCTACAAGACAGGTAGCACCGGGGAGCTGTTTTTT
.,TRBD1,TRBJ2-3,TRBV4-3,CASSQDYRGSTDTQYF,TGCGCCAGCAGCCAAGACTACAGGGGGTCGACAGATACGCAGTATTTT
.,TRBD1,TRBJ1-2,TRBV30,CAWEPGTANYGYTF,TGTGCCTGGGAACCCGGGACAGCTAACTATGGCTACACCTTC
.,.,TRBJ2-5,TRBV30,CAWSELGRQETQYF,TGTGCCTGGAGTGAGTTGGGCAGACAAGAGACCCAGTACTTC
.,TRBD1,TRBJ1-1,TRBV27,CASGPQGTPNTEAFF,TGTGCCAGCGGACCACAGGGGACGCCGAACACTGAAGCTTTCTTT
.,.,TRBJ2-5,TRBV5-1,CASSLEPTSQETQYF,TGCGCCAGCAGCTTGGAGCCGACCTCCCAAGAGACCCAGTACTTC
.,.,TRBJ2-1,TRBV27,CASSLPGARYNEQFF,TGTGCCAGCAGTCTCCCGGGGGCCCGGTACAATGAGCAGTTCTTC
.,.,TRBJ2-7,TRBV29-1,CSASGGQRASVQYF,TGCAGCGCCAGCGGGGGACAGCGGGCTTCAGTGCAGTACTTC
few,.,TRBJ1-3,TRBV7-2,CASSLGTEGTGNTIYF,TGTGCCAGCAGCCTTGGGACGGAGGGTACCGGAAACACCATATATTTT
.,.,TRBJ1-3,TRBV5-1,CASRTGTAGTGNTIYF,TGCGCCAGCCGTACAGGGACGGCCGGTACCGGAAACACCATATATTTT
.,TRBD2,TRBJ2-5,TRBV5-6,CASSLGLAGETQYF,TGTGCCAGCAGCTTGGGACTAGCGGGGGAGACCCAGTACTTC
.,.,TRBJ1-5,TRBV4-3,CASSPSADQPQHF,TGCGCCAGCAGCCCCAGCGCGGATCAGCCCCAGCATTTT
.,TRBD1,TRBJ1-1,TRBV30,CAWQDDRGSEAFF,TGTGCCTGGCAAGACGACAGGGGCTCGGAAGCTTTCTTT
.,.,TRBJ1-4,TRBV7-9,CASTPMSRGEKLFF,TGTGCCAGCACACCCATGAGCAGAGGTGAAAAACTGTTTTTT
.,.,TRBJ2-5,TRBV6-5,CASSYLGQETQYF,TGTGCCAGCAGTTATCTTGGACAAGAGACCCAGTACTTC
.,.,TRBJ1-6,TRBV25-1,CASSFGTPNSPLHF,TGTGCCAGCAGTTTCGGGACGCCAAATTCACCCCTCCACTTT
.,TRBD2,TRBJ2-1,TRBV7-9,CASSSRLAGTGDEQFF,TGTGCCAGCAGCTCCCGACTAGCGGGGACCGGCGATGAGCAGTTCTTC
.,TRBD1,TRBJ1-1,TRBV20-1,CSARGDREAFF,TGCAGTGCCAGGGGGGATCGTGAAGCTTTCTTT
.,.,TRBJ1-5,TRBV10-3,CAISAGTRIKPQHF,TGTGCCATCAGTGCGGGGACCCGTATCAAGCCCCAGCATTTT
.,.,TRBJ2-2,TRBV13,CASSLSGELFF,TGTGCCAGCAGCTTGTCCGGGGAGCTGTTTTTT
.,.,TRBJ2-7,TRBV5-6,CASSPGAGSWEQYF,TGTGCCAGCAGTCCCGGGGCGGGATCGTGGGAGCAGTACTTC
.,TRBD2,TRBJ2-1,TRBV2,CASSRLAGGYRYEQFF,TGTGCCAGCAGTCGACTAGCGGGGGGCTATAGGTATGAGCAGTTCTTC
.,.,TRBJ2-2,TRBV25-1,CASSWGDTGELFF,TGTGCCAGCTCCTGGGGGGACACCGGGGAGCTGTTTTTT
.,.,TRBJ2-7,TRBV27,CASSPSLGPTTYEQYF,TGTGCCAGCAGTCCATCCCTTGGCCCGACTACCTACGAGCAGTACTTC
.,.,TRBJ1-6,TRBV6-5,CASNRGFGNNSPLHF,TGTGCCAGCAATAGGGGATTCGGGAATAATTCACCCCTCCACTTT
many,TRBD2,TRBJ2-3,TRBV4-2,CASSQDASGERDTQYF,TGTGCCAGCAGCCAAGATGCTAGCGGGGAGAGAGATACGCAGTATTTT
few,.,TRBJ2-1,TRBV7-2,CASSLVHQAGQTEFF,TGTGCCAGCAGCTTAGTCCACCAGGCGGGCCAGACGGAGTTCTTC
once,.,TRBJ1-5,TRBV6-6,CASSYSNLGQPQHF,TGTGCCAGCAGTTACTCGAATTTGGGTCAGCCCCAGCATTTT
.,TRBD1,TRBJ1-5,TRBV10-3,CAIGQGDNQPQHF,TGTGCCATCGGCCAGGGGGACAATCAGCCCCAGCATTTT
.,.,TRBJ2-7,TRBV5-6,CASSHSRGTAMVYEQYF,TGTGCCAGCAGCCATTCGAGGGGGACGGCGATGGTCTACGAGCAGTACTTC
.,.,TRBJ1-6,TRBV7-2,CASNYPLGNAYNSPLHF,TGTGCCAGCAACTACCCCCTAGGGAATGCCTATAATTCACCCCTCCACTTT
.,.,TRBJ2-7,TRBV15,CATSRAPGGVSYEQYF,TGTGCCACCAGCAGAGCCCCCGGTGGGGTTTCCTACGAGCAGTACTTC
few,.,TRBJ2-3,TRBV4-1,CASSPRGAQEAGYF,TGCGCCAGCAGCCCCCGTGGCGCACAGGAGGCGGGATATTTT
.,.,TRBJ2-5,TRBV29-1,CSVMGQQETQYF,TGCAGCGTCATGGGGCAACAAGAGACCCAGTACTTC
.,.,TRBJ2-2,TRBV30,CAWSLGNTGELFF,TGTGCCTGGAGTCTCGGGAACACCGGGGAGCTGTTTTTT
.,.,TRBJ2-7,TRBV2,CASSRGDEQYF,TGTGCCAGCAGTCGAGGGGACGAGCAGTACTTC
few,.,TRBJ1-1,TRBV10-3,CAISESEGRTEAFF,TGTGCCATCAGTGAGTCCGAGGGGAGGACTGAAGCTTTCTTT
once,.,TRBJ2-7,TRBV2,CASRSWLGSYEQYF,TGTGCCAGCAGAAGTTGGCTGGGCTCCTACGAGCAGTACTTC
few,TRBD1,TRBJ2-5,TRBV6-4,CASRETGMAAQYF,TGTGCCAGCAGGGAGACAGGGATGGCGGCCCAGTACTTC
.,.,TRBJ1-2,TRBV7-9,CASSGPDGYTF,TGTGCCAGCAGCGGTCCTGATGGCTACACCTTC
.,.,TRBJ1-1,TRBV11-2,CASSLDHLGLKNTEAFF,TGTGCCAGCAGCTTAGATCATCTTGGACTTAAGAACACTGAAGCTTTCTTT
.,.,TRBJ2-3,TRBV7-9,CASVENQGDTQYF,TGTGCCAGCGTCGAGAATCAGGGGGATACGCAGTATTTT
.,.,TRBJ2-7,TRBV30,CAWRRDSLLYEQYF,TGTGCCTGGCGGAGGGACTCCTTACTCTACGAGCAGTACTTC
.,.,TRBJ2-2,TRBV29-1,CSHRRSGSGRGELFF,TGCAGCCACCGACGCTCGGGATCGGGGCGCGGGGAGCTGTTTTTT
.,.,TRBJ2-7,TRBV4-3,CASSQENRPYEQYF,TGCGCCAGCAGCCAAGAAAACAGGCCCTACGAGCAGTACTTC
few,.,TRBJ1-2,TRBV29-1,CSVEVGPSYGYGYTF,TGCAGCGTTGAAGTGGGCCCTAGCTACGGCTATGGCTACACCTTC
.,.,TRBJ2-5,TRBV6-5,CASSWTDQETQYF,TGTGCCAGCAGTTGGACAGATCAAGAGACCCAGTACTTC
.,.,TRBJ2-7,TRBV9,CASSVDWGSVEQYF,TGTGCCAGCAGCGTAGATTGGGGCTCGGTCGAGCAGTACTTC
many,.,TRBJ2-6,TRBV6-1,CASSTTNSGANVLTF,TGTGCCAGCAGTACCACAAACTCTGGGGCCAACGTCCTGACTTTC
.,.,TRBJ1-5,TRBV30,CAWSGGQRNQPQHF,TGTGCCTGGAGTGGAGGACAGCGCAATCAGCCCCAGCATTTT